These T cell receptor beta chains were read from a single sample in a study of blood T cell repertoires in COVID-19. The method was immunoSEQ multiplex PCR; TCRdb's version includes in-frame clones alone and lacks a portion of them. The table has under 40,000 clones, 80% seen once. Sequences were obtained from peripheral blood. The origin of the receptors is a woman aged 70 to 79 with acute or convalescent COVID-19. CDR3s leave out the opening cysteine and the closing phenylalanine or tryptophan. Each record gives: V gene, J gene, CDR3 protein.

v_gene: TRBV5-4
j_gene: TRBJ2-1
CDR3aa: ASSAGQGAYNEQF

v_gene: TRBV7-7
j_gene: TRBJ2-3
CDR3aa: ASSPLAGGGDTQY

v_gene: TRBV7-2
j_gene: TRBJ2-7
CDR3aa: ASSSLPGPPYEQY

v_gene: TRBV6-1
j_gene: TRBJ1-5
CDR3aa: ASSEWFGDSNQPQH

v_gene: TRBV14
j_gene: TRBJ1-4
CDR3aa: ASSRVLGATNEKLF

v_gene: TRBV27
j_gene: TRBJ2-2
CDR3aa: ASSPLRAWDTGELF

v_gene: TRBV3-1/TRBV3-2
j_gene: TRBJ2-2
CDR3aa: ASSQSNARAGELF

v_gene: TRBV28
j_gene: TRBJ1-3
CDR3aa: ASSAGGSGNTIY

v_gene: TRBV7-8
j_gene: TRBJ1-1
CDR3aa: ASSPDSLGTEAF

v_gene: TRBV5-8
j_gene: TRBJ2-2
CDR3aa: ASSLVYSTNTGELF

v_gene: TRBV6-5
j_gene: TRBJ1-1
CDR3aa: ATIRGQGTEAF

v_gene: TRBV18
j_gene: TRBJ2-2
CDR3aa: ASSPPRGTGELF

v_gene: TRBV12-3/TRBV12-4
j_gene: TRBJ2-3
CDR3aa: ASSSGDTQY

v_gene: TRBV5-6
j_gene: TRBJ1-6
CDR3aa: ASSVSRDRGGGNSPLH

v_gene: TRBV9
j_gene: TRBJ2-1
CDR3aa: ASSVGGVQSMNEQF

v_gene: TRBV7-9
j_gene: TRBJ1-1
CDR3aa: ASSSREGTEAF

v_gene: TRBV29-1
j_gene: TRBJ2-1
CDR3aa: SVGGTSGNEQF

v_gene: TRBV28
j_gene: TRBJ1-2
CDR3aa: ASSYDRKYGYT

v_gene: TRBV7-8
j_gene: TRBJ1-5
CDR3aa: ASSLGEHLNQPQH

v_gene: TRBV21-1
j_gene: TRBJ2-3
CDR3aa: ASSKGRLAVSTDTQY

v_gene: TRBV24-1
j_gene: TRBJ2-1
CDR3aa: ATSRGNEQF

v_gene: TRBV30
j_gene: TRBJ1-1
CDR3aa: AWTIARENTEAF

v_gene: TRBV2
j_gene: TRBJ2-3
CDR3aa: ASSGRFPDTQY

v_gene: TRBV19
j_gene: TRBJ2-2
CDR3aa: ASSPGHRVYTGELF

v_gene: TRBV5-4
j_gene: TRBJ2-7
CDR3aa: ASSLGGLAGVTDEQY

v_gene: TRBV5-1
j_gene: TRBJ1-3
CDR3aa: ASSFDQQGAHGNTIY

v_gene: TRBV5-4
j_gene: TRBJ2-3
CDR3aa: ASSYAGTSGRSADTQY

v_gene: TRBV3-1/TRBV3-2
j_gene: TRBJ2-3
CDR3aa: ASSQDLAGGGTDTQY

v_gene: TRBV27
j_gene: TRBJ1-2
CDR3aa: ASSLSISSGDRGYGYT

v_gene: TRBV11-2
j_gene: TRBJ2-1
CDR3aa: ASSLEGEGSYNEQF

v_gene: TRBV10-3
j_gene: TRBJ2-7
CDR3aa: AISGALTSGRAPHEQY

v_gene: TRBV7-2
j_gene: TRBJ2-3
CDR3aa: ASSLVATRTDTQY

v_gene: TRBV7-8
j_gene: TRBJ1-2
CDR3aa: ASSLMGGAPPLPNYGYT

v_gene: TRBV6-5
j_gene: TRBJ1-2
CDR3aa: ASSPPGVGYT

v_gene: TRBV5-4
j_gene: TRBJ2-7
CDR3aa: ASSLVLAGGHEQY

v_gene: TRBV11-2
j_gene: TRBJ2-7
CDR3aa: ASSEGLGFSYEQY

v_gene: TRBV6-2/TRBV6-3
j_gene: TRBJ2-3
CDR3aa: ASSYGSGRANPDTQY

v_gene: TRBV24-1
j_gene: TRBJ1-2
CDR3aa: ATSGTGYGYT

v_gene: TRBV2
j_gene: TRBJ1-6
CDR3aa: ASSTGTGGPSPLH

v_gene: TRBV5-1
j_gene: TRBJ2-2
CDR3aa: ASSGLANTGELF

v_gene: TRBV28
j_gene: TRBJ1-5
CDR3aa: ASRNAPGQVDFRSNQPQH

v_gene: TRBV6-2/TRBV6-3
j_gene: TRBJ2-1
CDR3aa: ASSYGTSSYNEQF

v_gene: TRBV6-2/TRBV6-3
j_gene: TRBJ1-5
CDR3aa: ASSWWQGGNQPQH

v_gene: TRBV28
j_gene: TRBJ2-2
CDR3aa: ASSQLGLLTGELF

v_gene: TRBV18
j_gene: TRBJ1-4
CDR3aa: ASSPPGSGNEKLF

v_gene: TRBV28
j_gene: TRBJ2-7
CDR3aa: ASWGVSEQY

v_gene: TRBV6-1
j_gene: TRBJ2-7
CDR3aa: ASSEAGGYSYEQY

v_gene: TRBV11-2
j_gene: TRBJ2-7
CDR3aa: ASSLEAGVYYEQY

v_gene: TRBV9
j_gene: TRBJ2-1
CDR3aa: ASSVASSSGNYNEQF

v_gene: TRBV13
j_gene: TRBJ2-7
CDR3aa: ASSFQGVSYEQY

v_gene: TRBV28
j_gene: TRBJ1-1
CDR3aa: ASSLVAGSTRTEAF

v_gene: TRBV3-1/TRBV3-2
j_gene: TRBJ2-1
CDR3aa: ASSLAAGSNYNEQF

v_gene: TRBV29-1
j_gene: TRBJ2-2
CDR3aa: SAQNKRGTGELF

v_gene: TRBV7-9
j_gene: TRBJ1-5
CDR3aa: ASSLGGANNQPQH